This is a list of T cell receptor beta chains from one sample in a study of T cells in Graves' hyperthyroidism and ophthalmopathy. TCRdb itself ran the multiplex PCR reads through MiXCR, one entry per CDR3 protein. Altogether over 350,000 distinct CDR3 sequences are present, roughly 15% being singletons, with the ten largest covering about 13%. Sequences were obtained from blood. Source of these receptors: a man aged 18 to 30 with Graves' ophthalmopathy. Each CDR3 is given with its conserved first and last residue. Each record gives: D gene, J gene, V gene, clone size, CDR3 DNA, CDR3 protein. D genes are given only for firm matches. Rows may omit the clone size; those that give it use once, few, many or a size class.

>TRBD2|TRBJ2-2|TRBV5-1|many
TGCGCCAGCAGCGAGGGACTAGCGGGAGCAACCGGGGAGCTGTTTTTT
CASSEGLAGATGELFF
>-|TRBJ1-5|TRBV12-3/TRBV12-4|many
TGTGCCAGCCATCAACATTGGGGTGGGAATCAGCCCCAGCATTTT
CASHQHWGGNQPQHF
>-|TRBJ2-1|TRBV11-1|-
TGTGCCAGCAGCAAGAGACGGTCGGGCTTCGATGAGCAGTTCTTC
CASSKRRSGFDEQFF
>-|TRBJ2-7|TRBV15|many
TGTGCCACCAGCAGAGATCTTGGGGAATCCTACGAGCAGTACTTC
CATSRDLGESYEQYF
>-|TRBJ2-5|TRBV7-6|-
TGTGCCAGCAGCCCAGCGACAGGGGCGGGAGAAAGGTACTTC
CASSPATGAGERYF
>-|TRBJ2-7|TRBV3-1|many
TGTGCCAGCAGCACCCCCACAGGGTCCTATTACGAGCAGTACTTC
CASSTPTGSYYEQYF
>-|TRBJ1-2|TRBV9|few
TGTGCCAGCAGCGCCGCCGGGACCAACTATGGCTACACCTTC
CASSAAGTNYGYTF
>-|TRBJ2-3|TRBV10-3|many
TGTGCCAACTCTAGAGTTGGGGTAGATACGCAGTATTTT
CANSRVGVDTQYF
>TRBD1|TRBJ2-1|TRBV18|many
TGTGCCAGCTCAAGACCCGGGACAGGGGTCAATGAGCAGTTCTTC
CASSRPGTGVNEQFF
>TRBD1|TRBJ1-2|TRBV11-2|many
TGTGCCAGCAGCGCTCGGACAGGGGACGGCTACACCTTC
CASSARTGDGYTF
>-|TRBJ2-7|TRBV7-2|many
TGTGCCAGCAGCGGCGGGACAGCCGGGCTCTACGAGCAGTACTTC
CASSGGTAGLYEQYF
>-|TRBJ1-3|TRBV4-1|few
TGCGCCAGCAGCCAAGTCAGGGGACGGCGAGGGGACACCATATATTTT
CASSQVRGRRGDTIYF
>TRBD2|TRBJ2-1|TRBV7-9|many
TGTGCCAGCAGCTTAGGCGGGACTAGCGGTTACTACAATGAGCAGTTCTTC
CASSLGGTSGYYNEQFF